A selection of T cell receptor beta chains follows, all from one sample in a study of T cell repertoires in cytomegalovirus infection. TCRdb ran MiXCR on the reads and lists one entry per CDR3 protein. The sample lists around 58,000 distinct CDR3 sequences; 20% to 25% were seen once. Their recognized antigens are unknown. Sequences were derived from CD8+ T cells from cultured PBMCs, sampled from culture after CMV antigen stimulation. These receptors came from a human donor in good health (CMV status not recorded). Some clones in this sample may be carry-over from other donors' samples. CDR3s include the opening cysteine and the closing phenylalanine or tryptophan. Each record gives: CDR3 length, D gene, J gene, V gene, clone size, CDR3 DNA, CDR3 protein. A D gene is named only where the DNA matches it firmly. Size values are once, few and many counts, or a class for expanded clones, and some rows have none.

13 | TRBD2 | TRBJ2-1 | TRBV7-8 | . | TGTGCCAGCAGCTTATCGGGGGGCAATGAGCAGTTCTTC | CASSLSGGNEQFF
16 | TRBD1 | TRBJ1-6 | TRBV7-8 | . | TGTGCCAGCAGTCTCACAGGGGGAAGTGTTCGGTCACCCCTCCACTTT | CASSLTGGSVRSPLHF
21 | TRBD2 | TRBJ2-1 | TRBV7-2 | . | TGTGCCAGCAGCTTAGCGCTAGGGACTAGCGGGGGCCCAAGCTCCTACAATGAGCAGTTCTTC | CASSLALGTSGGPSSYNEQFF
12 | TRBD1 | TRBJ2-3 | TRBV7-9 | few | TGTGCCAGCAGCTGGGACAGACCTCGGGAGTATTTT | CASSWDRPREYF
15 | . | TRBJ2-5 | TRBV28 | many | TGTGCCAGCACCGGTGGCGGGTTGAAAGGAGAGACCCAGTACTTC | CASTGGGLKGETQYF
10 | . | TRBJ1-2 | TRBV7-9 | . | TGTGCCAGCAGGACGGGGGGCTACACCTTC | CASRTGGYTF
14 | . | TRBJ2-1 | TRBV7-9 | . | TGTGCCAGCAGCTTCGTGTCCTCCTACAATGAGCAGTTCTTC | CASSFVSSYNEQFF
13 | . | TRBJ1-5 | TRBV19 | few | TGTGCCAGTAGTATATCAGGGGACCAGCCCCAGCATTTT | CASSISGDQPQHF
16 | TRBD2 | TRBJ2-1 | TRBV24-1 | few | TGTGCCACCAGTGATTTGCACAGCGGGACCTACAATGAGCAGTTCTTC | CATSDLHSGTYNEQFF
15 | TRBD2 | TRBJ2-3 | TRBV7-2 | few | TGTGCCAGCAGCTTACGGGACTACCCCACAGATACGCAGTATTTT | CASSLRDYPTDTQYF
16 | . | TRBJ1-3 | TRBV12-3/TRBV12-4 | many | TGTGCCAGCAGGGATTTACAGAACCCCTCTGGAAACACCATATATTTT | CASRDLQNPSGNTIYF
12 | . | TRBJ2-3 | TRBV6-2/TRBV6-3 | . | TGTGCCAGCAGCCTGACTGGGGGTACGCAGTATTTT | CASSLTGGTQYF
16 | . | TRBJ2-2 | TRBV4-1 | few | TGCGCCAGCAGCCAAGATTTTTCAGGGTTAACCGGGGAGCTGTTTTTT | CASSQDFSGLTGELFF
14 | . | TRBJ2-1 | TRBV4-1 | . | TGCGCCAGCAGTCCCAGGTTAGCCTACAATGAGCAGTTCTTC | CASSPRLAYNEQFF
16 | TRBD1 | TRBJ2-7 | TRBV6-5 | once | TGTGACAGCAGTTCATGGGGACAGGGGTTCTCCTACGAGCAGTACTTC | CDSSSWGQGFSYEQYF
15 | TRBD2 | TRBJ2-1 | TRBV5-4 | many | TGTGCCAGCAGACGATCGGGAGGCTCCTACAATGAGCAGTTCTTC | CASRRSGGSYNEQFF
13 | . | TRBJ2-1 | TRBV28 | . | TGTGCCAGCAGTTTCGCCGGGGCAAATGAGCAGTTCTTC | CASSFAGANEQFF
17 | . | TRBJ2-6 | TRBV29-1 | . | TGCAGCGTTGTTGGCTCAGAACCTAACTCTGGGGCCAACGTCCTGACTTTC | CSVVGSEPNSGANVLTF
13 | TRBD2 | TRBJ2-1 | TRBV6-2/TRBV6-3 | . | TGTGCCAGCAGCCCGGGACTAGCGTATGAGCAGTTCTTC | CASSPGLAYEQFF
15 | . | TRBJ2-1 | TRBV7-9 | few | TGTGCCAGCAGCTTAGGAGTTAGCGAAGTCGATGAGCAGTTCTTC | CASSLGVSEVDEQFF
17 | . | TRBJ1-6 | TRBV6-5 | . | TGTGCCAGCAGTTACTCGTCCCGGGGCTCGGAGAATTCACCCCTCCACTTT | CASSYSSRGSENSPLHF
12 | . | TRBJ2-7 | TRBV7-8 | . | TGTGCCAGCAGCTTAGACGAAGAAGAGCAGTACTTC | CASSLDEEEQYF
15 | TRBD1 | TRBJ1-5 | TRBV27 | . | TGTGCCACCAAAACTCAGGGGGCGGTGAGTCAGCCCCAGCATTTT | CATKTQGAVSQPQHF
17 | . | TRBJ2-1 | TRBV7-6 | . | TGTGCCAGCAGCTTAGCCCTACAGGTCCCAAGAGGGAATGAGCAGTTCTTC | CASSLALQVPRGNEQFF